The sequence of this T cell receptor beta chain was determined in a study of blood T cell repertoires in COVID-19. Only in-frame clones appear in the TCRdb table, and some are missing; sequencing was by immunoSEQ multiplex PCR. The sample has about 160,000 clones; approximately 90% are singletons. Germline-derived CDR1 and CDR2 are SGHRS and YFSETQ. This CDR3 comprises 13 residues. Trimming removed 4 bases from V and 7 bases from J, with 11 bases in between. Sequencing was carried out using peripheral blood. The source is a man between 18 and 29 years old with acute or convalescent COVID-19. The J gene is TRBJ2-2, the V gene TRBV5-1; no clear D. Written as DNA, the CDR3 is TGCGCCAGCAGCCCAGGCTTCAACGGGGAGCTGTTTTTT. Translated, it gives CASSPGFNGELFF.